This section outlines one T cell receptor (beta chain) sequence together with its context. The antigen remains unidentified. The sample originates from a study of chemoradiotherapy in HPV16-positive cancers. The table came from immunoSEQ multiplex PCR; TCRdb's copy has only in-frame clones and leaves some out. The sample has some 8,900 clones; 85% to 90% are singletons. The V gene lost 0 bases and the J gene lost 3 bases, with 9 bases spanning the gap. The CDR3 sequence is 14 residues long. From germline, CDR1 is SGHAT and CDR2 FQNNGV. Study-level findings and limits: For HPV16-positive patients, expanding HPV-responsive T cells associated with longer recurrence-free survival.

The rearrangement joins TRBV11-2 to TRBJ2-7, with D unclear. The source is a human donor with HPV-associated anogenital cancer. This specimen was blood, taken from a patient who underwent chemoradiotherapy. This chain's CDR3 is CASSLDPGFYEQYF. The CDR3 nucleotides are TGTGCCAGCAGCTTAGATCCCGGGTTCTACGAGCAGTACTTC. Complete variable domain (other parts from reference TRBV11-2 and TRBJ2-7): EAGVAQSPRYKIIEKRQSVAFWCNPISGHATLYWYQQILGQGPKLLIQFQNNGVVDDSQLPKDRFSAERLKGVDSTLKIQPAKLEDSAVYLCASSLDPGFYEQYFGPGTRLTVT.